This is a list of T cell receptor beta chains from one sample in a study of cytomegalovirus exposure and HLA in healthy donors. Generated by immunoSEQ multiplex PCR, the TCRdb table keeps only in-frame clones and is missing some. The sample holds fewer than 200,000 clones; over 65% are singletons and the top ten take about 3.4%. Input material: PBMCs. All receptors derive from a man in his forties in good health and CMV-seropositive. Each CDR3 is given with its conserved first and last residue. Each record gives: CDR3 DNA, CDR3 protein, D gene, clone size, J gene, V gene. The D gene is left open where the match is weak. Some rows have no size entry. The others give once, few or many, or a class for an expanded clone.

cdr3_nt: TGTGCCAGCAGCTTGAGGGGGGGAAACCCGGACGGCTACACCTTC
cdr3_aa: CASSLRGGNPDGYTF
d_call: -
clone_size: -
j_call: TRBJ1-2
v_call: TRBV9

cdr3_nt: TGTGCCAGCAGTTTAGGGGGCATAGCTAACTATGGCTACACCTTC
cdr3_aa: CASSLGGIANYGYTF
d_call: -
clone_size: few
j_call: TRBJ1-2
v_call: TRBV28

cdr3_nt: TGTGCCAGCAGCTCGGACAGGGACACTGAAGCTTTCTTT
cdr3_aa: CASSSDRDTEAFF
d_call: TRBD1
clone_size: -
j_call: TRBJ1-1
v_call: TRBV5-5

cdr3_nt: TGTGCCAGCAGCCCTCGCGGGAGACCCTCCTACAATGAGCAGTTCTTC
cdr3_aa: CASSPRGRPSYNEQFF
d_call: TRBD2
clone_size: -
j_call: TRBJ2-1
v_call: TRBV27

cdr3_nt: TGTGCCAGCAGCTTAGGGGGACAGGGGAACACTGAAGCTTTCTTT
cdr3_aa: CASSLGGQGNTEAFF
d_call: TRBD1
clone_size: -
j_call: TRBJ1-1
v_call: TRBV11-1

cdr3_nt: TGTGCCAGCAGCCGGGACAGCTTGAATGGCTACACCTTC
cdr3_aa: CASSRDSLNGYTF
d_call: TRBD1
clone_size: -
j_call: TRBJ1-2
v_call: TRBV6-1

cdr3_nt: TGTGCCAGCAGTCCAAGGGGTACGGGCACCGGGGAGCTGTTTTTT
cdr3_aa: CASSPRGTGTGELFF
d_call: -
clone_size: -
j_call: TRBJ2-2
v_call: TRBV6-6

cdr3_nt: TGTGCCTGGAGTGTAGTTCTAGCGAACGAGCAGTACTTC
cdr3_aa: CAWSVVLANEQYF
d_call: -
clone_size: -
j_call: TRBJ2-7
v_call: TRBV30

cdr3_nt: TGTGCCAGCAGCGTATTACAGGCTAGCACAGATACGCAGTATTTT
cdr3_aa: CASSVLQASTDTQYF
d_call: -
clone_size: -
j_call: TRBJ2-3
v_call: TRBV9

cdr3_nt: TGCGCCAGCAGCTTGTCTGGACAGGGCAATGAGCAGTTCTTC
cdr3_aa: CASSLSGQGNEQFF
d_call: TRBD1
clone_size: -
j_call: TRBJ2-1
v_call: TRBV5-1

cdr3_nt: TGTGCCAGCAGTTACCGACAGGGCCCTGAAAAACTGTTTTTT
cdr3_aa: CASSYRQGPEKLFF
d_call: TRBD1
clone_size: -
j_call: TRBJ1-4
v_call: TRBV6-5